One sample yielded the 21 T cell receptor beta chains listed below, sequenced in a study of blood T cell repertoires in COVID-19. Sequencing was performed with immunoSEQ multiplex PCR; in TCRdb, only in-frame clones are kept and a portion is missing. The sample yields some 510,000 clones, over 75% seen once. Material: PBMCs or T cells enriched from blood (not recorded which). The receptors shown here come from a woman between 40 and 55 years old who had recovered from COVID-19.

V gene TRBV7-6 combines with J gene TRBJ2-4; perhaps TRBD1 as D (5 bases). This CDR3 is built from 21 residues. V lost 1 base to trimming and J lost 9 bases, with 34 bases between them. Germline V gene sequence: CDR1 SGHVS, CDR2 FNYEAQ. The CDR3 sequence is CASSLEEEGVGWAKVRGIQYF. In nucleotides, the CDR3 is TGTGCCAGCAGCTTAGAAGAAGAAGGGGTTGGGTGGGCTAAGGTCCGAGGCATTCAGTACTTC.

This clone appeared once. V and J are TRBV30 and TRBJ1-3; the D gene is possibly TRBD1 (5 bases). This CDR3 is 14 amino acids long. Trimming took off 4 bases at V and 2 bases at J, with 12 bases between the two ends. Germline CDR1 is GTSNPN and CDR2 is SVGIG (reference sequence). The CDR3 nucleotides are TGTGCCTGGACCGGGGGATGGGCTGGAAACACCATATATTTT. Protein product: CAWTGGWAGNTIYF.

V usage is TRBV4-1 and J usage is TRBJ2-7, with 10 bases that match TRBD2. V lost 1 base to trimming and J lost 5 bases; unmatched junction nucleotides: 11. The length of the CDR3 is 17 residues. The germline CDR1 and CDR2 sequences are MGHRA and YSYEKL. CDR3 protein: CASSQGALAGEFNEQYF. CDR3 nucleotide sequence: TGCGCCAGCAGCCAAGGGGCCCTAGCGGGAGAATTCAACGAGCAGTACTTC.

Only a few counts were recorded for this clone. V is TRBV4-3 and J is TRBJ1-2, with D possibly matching TRBD1 (6 bases). Germline V gene lookup returns CDR1 LGHNA and CDR2 YSLEER. The ends were cut back, 1 base at V and 2 bases at J, with 11 bases in the middle. CDR3 length: 15 amino acids. DNA for the CDR3: TGCGCCAGCAGCCAAGGGACAGACCCGAACTATGGCTACACCTTC. Its protein is CASSQGTDPNYGYTF.

V is TRBV14 and J is TRBJ1-2, with D unclear. Germline CDR1 reads SGHDN; CDR2 reads FVKESK. This CDR3 is 12 amino acids long. V lost 2 bases and J lost 9, with 10 bases in between. CDR3 amino acids: CASSQSGPSYTF. In DNA form, the CDR3 reads TGTGCCAGCAGCCAATCTGGCCCGAGCTACACCTTC.

The chain uses TRBV19 and TRBJ1-2; D may be TRBD1 (6 bases). CDR3 length: 15 amino acids. Per germline, CDR1 LNHDA and CDR2 SQIVND (reference sequence). V was shortened by 4 bases and J by 5 bases, with 17 bases between the two germline ends. CDR3 in DNA: TGTGCCAGTAGTACGACAGGAAACCAGCGTTATGGCTACACCTTC. This sequence encodes CASSTTGNQRYGYTF.

Note on this clone: This specimen includes other DNA sequences encoding the same CDR3. The V gene is TRBV27, the J gene TRBJ2-2, with D perhaps TRBD1 (5 bases). The CDR3 length is 15 residues. Trimming took 0 bases from V and 2 from J, leaving 7 bases between them. Germline V CDR1 and CDR2: MNHEY, SMNVEV (reference sequence). Here the CDR3 reads CASSLSGANTGELFF. CDR3 nucleotide sequence: TGTGCCAGCAGTTTATCAGGGGCAAACACCGGGGAGCTGTTTTTT.

The rearrangement uses TRBV29-1 and TRBJ2-5; maybe TRBD1 (5 bases). The germline CDR1 and CDR2 sequences are SQVTM and ANQGSEA. Trimming left V 7 bases short and J 7 bases short, with 16 bases between. This CDR3 region has 12 residues. CDR3: CSGFTGSVTQYF. CDR3 DNA sequence: TGCAGCGGATTCACAGGATCGGTGACCCAGTACTTC.

The chain links TRBV10-3 to TRBJ2-7, with 7 bases lining up with TRBD1. The J segment lost 5 bases and the V segment lost 3 bases, leaving 13 bases of the junction unmatched. This CDR3 is 16 amino acids long. Germline V CDR1 and CDR2: ENHRY, SYGVKD. CDR3 DNA sequence: TGTGCCATCAGTGATTTGGGTAAGGGGGCGAGCCACGAGCAGTACTTC. Protein: CAISDLGKGASHEQYF.

This chain links TRBV6-5 with TRBJ1-1; the match to TRBD1 covers 7 bases. With V trimmed by 7 bases and J by 0 bases, 5 bases remained unmatched. The CDR3 has 14 residues. Germline V CDR1 and CDR2: MNHEY, SVGAGI. CDR3 loop: CASKRRGLNTEAFF. The CDR3 DNA follows: TGTGCCAGCAAGCGGAGGGGGCTGAACACTGAAGCTTTCTTT.

This clone came up once. The CDR3 sequence is CASSRFQYQETQYF. CDR3 coding DNA: TGTGCCAGCAGTAGATTTCAGTACCAAGAGACCCAGTACTTC. The rearrangement links TRBV2 to TRBJ2-5, with unresolved D. Germline assignment: CDR1 SNHLY and CDR2 FYNNEI. The CDR3 covers 14 residues. V dropped 5 bases and J dropped 0 bases, with 10 bases sitting between them.

This chain connects TRBV7-2 to TRBJ1-2; 11 bases align to TRBD1. V dropped 5 bases and J dropped 6; count of bases not matched to a gene: 8. CDR1 is SGHTA and CDR2 is FQGNSA in the germline V gene. The length of the CDR3 is 15 residues. The CDR3 sequence: CASSALPGQGDGYTF. CDR3 DNA sequence: TGTGCCAGCAGCGCCCTACCGGGACAGGGGGATGGCTACACCTTC.

V usage is TRBV19 and J usage is TRBJ1-1; D is uncertain. Trimming took off 6 bases at V and 10 bases at J, with 21 bases between the two ends. The CDR3 is 14 amino acids. Germline V lookup: CDR1 LNHDA, CDR2 SQIVND (reference sequence). CDR3 protein: CASSTRGNLEGAFF. In DNA, the CDR3 is TGTGCCAGTAGCACACGGGGAAACCTGGAAGGAGCTTTCTTT.

The chain couples TRBV6-5 to TRBJ1-2, with TRBD1 identical over 10 bases. V gave up 6 bases and J gave up 8 bases; unmatched junction bases: 9. Germline V lookup: CDR1 MNHEY, CDR2 SVGAGI. The CDR3 is 14 residues long. DNA of the CDR3: TGTGCCAGCAGCCCCCAGACAGGGGGCCACGGCTACACCTTC. Protein product: CASSPQTGGHGYTF.

This chain links TRBV11-2 with TRBJ1-1; 9 bases align to TRBD1. The junction had 8 bases not matched to a gene; V was cut back by 5 bases and J by 7 bases. CDR1 is SGHAT and CDR2 is FQNNGV in the germline V gene. The CDR3 totals 14 residues. CDR3 loop: CASSDRTGADEAFF. In DNA form, the CDR3 reads TGTGCCAGCAGCGATAGGACAGGGGCGGATGAAGCTTTCTTT.

This CDR3 reads CSAQQGAREKLFF. Written as DNA, the CDR3 is TGCAGCGCTCAACAGGGGGCGCGTGAAAAACTGTTTTTT. The gene calls are TRBV29-1 and TRBJ1-4; 9 nucleotides match TRBD1. From germline, CDR1 is SQVTM and CDR2 ANQGSEA. The CDR3 covers 13 residues. V trimming: 7 bases; J trimming: 7 bases; junction bases outside the gene matches: 7.

This chain joins TRBV7-9 and TRBJ2-2, with D possibly matching TRBD2 (5 bases). CDR3 length equals 15 residues. Trimming shortened V by 1 base and J by 3 bases, and 9 bases separated the two germline ends. Germline CDR1 SEHNR, CDR2 FQNEAQ (reference sequence). The chain's CDR3 is CASSLVGNHTGELFF. The CDR3 nucleotides read TGTGCCAGCAGCTTAGTCGGGAACCACACCGGGGAGCTGTTTTTT.

The chain carries TRBV19 and TRBJ1-2; D gene uncertain. Germline values: CDR1 LNHDA, CDR2 SQIVND (reference sequence). The CDR3 consists of 14 residues. V lost 5 bases, J lost 1 base, and 11 bases lay in between. In nucleotides, the CDR3 is TGTGCCAGTAGTCTGTTAGCAATTAACTATGGCTACACCTTC. It codes for CASSLLAINYGYTF.

CDR3: CSVVEYRGNTEAFF. The CDR3 DNA is TGCAGCGTTGTCGAGTATAGGGGGAACACTGAAGCTTTCTTT. The rearrangement links TRBV29-1 to TRBJ1-1; possibly TRBD1 for D (5 bases). This CDR3 has 14 residues. V was pared by 4 bases and J by 1 base, with 13 bases between. Germline assignment: CDR1 SQVTM and CDR2 ANQGSEA.

V gene TRBV11-2 combines with J gene TRBJ1-2; 10 bases align to TRBD1. This CDR3 has 15 amino acids. With 5 bases clipped from V and 7 bases from J, the junction kept 10 bases outside the gene matches. Germline V lookup: CDR1 SGHAT, CDR2 FQNNGV. The CDR3 region is CASSGSGTGVAGYTF. CDR3 nucleotide sequence: TGTGCCAGCAGCGGTTCCGGGACAGGGGTTGCTGGCTACACCTTC.

V gene TRBV11-2 combines with J gene TRBJ1-1; TRBD1 matches 7 bases. Germline lookup yields CDR1 SGHAT and CDR2 FQNNGV. With V trimmed by 5 bases and J by 2 bases, 5 bases remained unmatched. This CDR3 spans 14 amino acids. Here the CDR3 DNA reads TGTGCCAGCAGCCTGGGACAGTTCAACACTGAAGCTTTCTTT. The encoded protein is CASSLGQFNTEAFF. The full variable domain, in which reference TRBV11-2 and TRBJ1-1 provide the parts outside the CDR3, is EAGVAQSPRYKIIEKRQSVAFWCNPISGHATLYWYQQILGQGPKLLIQFQNNGVVDDSQLPKDRFSAERLKGVDSTLKIQPAKLEDSAVYLCASSLGQFNTEAFFGQGTRLTVV.